This T cell receptor beta chain was obtained from a study of blood T cell repertoires in COVID-19. Study summary: Samples came from the United States, Italy and Spain, spanning acute and convalescent COVID-19. Sample material is recorded as cDNA or gDNA derived from T cells, B-cell-depleted T cells, or PBMCs.

This clone was recorded only once. V was shortened by 5 bases and J by 2 bases, with 18 bases between the two germline ends. Germline CDR1 is SGHRS and CDR2 is YFSETQ. The CDR3 consists of 16 residues. Measured with immunoSEQ multiplex PCR; TCRdb has only the in-frame clones, and not every one. This table holds 290,000 or so clones, approximately 85% found once. The rearrangement joins TRBV5-1 to TRBJ2-3, with TRBD1 as a possible D gene (6 bases). What was sequenced was peripheral blood. This sequence was found in a man between 45 and 60 years old with active or convalescent COVID-19. CDR3 loop: CASSPEITGFTDTQYF. CDR3 nucleotides: TGCGCCAGCAGTCCCGAGATTACAGGGTTCACAGATACGCAGTATTTT.